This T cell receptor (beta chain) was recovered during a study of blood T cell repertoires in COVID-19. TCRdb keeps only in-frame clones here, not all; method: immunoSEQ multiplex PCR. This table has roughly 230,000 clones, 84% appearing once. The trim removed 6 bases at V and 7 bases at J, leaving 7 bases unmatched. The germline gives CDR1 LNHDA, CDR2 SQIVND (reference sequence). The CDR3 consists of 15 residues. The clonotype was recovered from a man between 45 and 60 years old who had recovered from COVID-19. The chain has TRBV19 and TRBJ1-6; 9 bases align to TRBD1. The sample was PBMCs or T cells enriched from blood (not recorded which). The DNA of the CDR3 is TGTGCCAGTAGGATGACAGGGGGTGTCAATTCACCCCTCCACTTT. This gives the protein CASRMTGGVNSPLHF.